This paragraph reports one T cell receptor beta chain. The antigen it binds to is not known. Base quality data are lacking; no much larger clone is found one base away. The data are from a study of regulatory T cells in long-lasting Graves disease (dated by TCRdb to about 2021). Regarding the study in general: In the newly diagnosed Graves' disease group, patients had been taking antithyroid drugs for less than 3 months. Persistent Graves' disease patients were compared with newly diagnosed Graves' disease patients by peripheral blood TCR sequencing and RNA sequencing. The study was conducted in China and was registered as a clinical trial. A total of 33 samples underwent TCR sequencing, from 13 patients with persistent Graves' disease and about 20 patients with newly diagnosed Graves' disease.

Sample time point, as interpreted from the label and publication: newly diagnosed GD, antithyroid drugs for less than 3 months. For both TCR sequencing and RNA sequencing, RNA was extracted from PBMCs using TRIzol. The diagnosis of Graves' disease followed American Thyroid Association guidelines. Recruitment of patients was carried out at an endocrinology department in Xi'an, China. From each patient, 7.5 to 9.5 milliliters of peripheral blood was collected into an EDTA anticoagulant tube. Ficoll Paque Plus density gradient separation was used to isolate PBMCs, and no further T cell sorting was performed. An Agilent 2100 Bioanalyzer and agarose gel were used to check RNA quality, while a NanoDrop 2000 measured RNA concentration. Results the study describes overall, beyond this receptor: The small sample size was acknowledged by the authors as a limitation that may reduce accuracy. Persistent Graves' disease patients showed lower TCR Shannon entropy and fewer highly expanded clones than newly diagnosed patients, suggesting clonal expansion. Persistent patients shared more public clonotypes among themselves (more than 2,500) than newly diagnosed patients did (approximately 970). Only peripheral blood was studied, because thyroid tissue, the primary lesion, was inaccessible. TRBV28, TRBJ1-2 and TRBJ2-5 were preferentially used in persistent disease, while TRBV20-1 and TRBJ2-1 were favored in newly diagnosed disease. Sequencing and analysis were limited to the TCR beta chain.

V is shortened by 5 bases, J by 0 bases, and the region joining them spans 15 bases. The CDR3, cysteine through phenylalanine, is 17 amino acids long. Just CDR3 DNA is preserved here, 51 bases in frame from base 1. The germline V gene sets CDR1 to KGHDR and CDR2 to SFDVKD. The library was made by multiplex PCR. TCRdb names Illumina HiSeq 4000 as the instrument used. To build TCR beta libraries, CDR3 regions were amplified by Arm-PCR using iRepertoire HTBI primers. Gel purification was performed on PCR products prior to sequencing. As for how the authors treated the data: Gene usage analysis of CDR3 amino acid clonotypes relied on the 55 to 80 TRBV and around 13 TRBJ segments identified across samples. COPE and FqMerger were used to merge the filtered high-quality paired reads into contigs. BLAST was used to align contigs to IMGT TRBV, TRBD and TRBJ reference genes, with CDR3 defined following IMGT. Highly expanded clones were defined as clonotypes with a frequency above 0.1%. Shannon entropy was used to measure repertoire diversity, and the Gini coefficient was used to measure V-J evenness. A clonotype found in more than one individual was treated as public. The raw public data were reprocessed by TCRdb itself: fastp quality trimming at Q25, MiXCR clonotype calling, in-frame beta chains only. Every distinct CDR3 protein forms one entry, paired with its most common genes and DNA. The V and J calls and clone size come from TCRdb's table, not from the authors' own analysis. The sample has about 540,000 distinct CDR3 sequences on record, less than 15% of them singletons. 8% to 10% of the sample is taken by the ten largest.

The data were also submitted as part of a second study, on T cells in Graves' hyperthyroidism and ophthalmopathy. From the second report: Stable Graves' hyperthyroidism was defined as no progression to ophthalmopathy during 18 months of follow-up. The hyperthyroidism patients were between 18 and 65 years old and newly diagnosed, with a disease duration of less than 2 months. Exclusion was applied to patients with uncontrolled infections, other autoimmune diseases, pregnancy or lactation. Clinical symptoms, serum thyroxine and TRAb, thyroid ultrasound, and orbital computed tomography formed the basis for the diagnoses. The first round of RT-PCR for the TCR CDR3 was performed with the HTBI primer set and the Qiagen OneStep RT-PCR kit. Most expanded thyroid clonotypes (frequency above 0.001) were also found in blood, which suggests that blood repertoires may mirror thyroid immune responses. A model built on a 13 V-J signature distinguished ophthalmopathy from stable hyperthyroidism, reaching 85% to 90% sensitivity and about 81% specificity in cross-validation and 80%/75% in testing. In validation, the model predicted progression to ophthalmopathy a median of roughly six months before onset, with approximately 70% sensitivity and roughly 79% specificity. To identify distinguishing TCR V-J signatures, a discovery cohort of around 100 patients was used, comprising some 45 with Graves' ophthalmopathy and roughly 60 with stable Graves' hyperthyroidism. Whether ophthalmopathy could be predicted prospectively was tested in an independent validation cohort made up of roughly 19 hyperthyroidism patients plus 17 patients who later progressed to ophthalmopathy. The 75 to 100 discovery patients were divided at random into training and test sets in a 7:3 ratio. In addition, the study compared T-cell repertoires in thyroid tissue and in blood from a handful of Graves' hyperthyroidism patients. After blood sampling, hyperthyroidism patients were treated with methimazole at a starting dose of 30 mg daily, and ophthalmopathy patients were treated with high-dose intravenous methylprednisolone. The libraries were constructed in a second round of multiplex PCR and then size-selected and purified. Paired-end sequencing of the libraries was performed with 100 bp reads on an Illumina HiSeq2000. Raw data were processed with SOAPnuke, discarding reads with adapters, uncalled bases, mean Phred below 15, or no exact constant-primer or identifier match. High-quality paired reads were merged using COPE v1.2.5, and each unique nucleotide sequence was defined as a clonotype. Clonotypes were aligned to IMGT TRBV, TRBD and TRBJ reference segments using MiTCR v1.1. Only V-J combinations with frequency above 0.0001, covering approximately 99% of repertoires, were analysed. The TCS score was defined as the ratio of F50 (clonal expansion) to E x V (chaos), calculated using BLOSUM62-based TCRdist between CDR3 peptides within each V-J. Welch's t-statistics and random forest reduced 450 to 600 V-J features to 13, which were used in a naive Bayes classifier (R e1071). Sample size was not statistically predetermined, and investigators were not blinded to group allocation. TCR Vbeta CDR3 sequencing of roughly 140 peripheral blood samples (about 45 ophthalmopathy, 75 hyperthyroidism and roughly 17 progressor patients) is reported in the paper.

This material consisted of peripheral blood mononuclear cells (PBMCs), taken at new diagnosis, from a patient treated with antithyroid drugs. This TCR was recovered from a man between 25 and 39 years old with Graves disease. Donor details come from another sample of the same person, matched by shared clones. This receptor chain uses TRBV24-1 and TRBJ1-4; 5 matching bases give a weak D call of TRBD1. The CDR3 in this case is CATSAGGPSTTNEKLFF. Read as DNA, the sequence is TGTGCCACCAGTGCGGGGGGACCGTCAACAACTAATGAAAAACTGTTTTTT.